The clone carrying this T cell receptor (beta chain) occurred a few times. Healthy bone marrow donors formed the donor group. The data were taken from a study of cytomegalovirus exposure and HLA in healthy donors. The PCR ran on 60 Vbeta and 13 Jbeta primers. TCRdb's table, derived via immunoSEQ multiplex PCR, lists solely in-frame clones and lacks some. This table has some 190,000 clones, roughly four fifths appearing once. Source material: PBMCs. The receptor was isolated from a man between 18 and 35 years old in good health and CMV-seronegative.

CDR3 in amino acids: CASSQGPKGQGRTDTQYF. CDR3 in DNA: TGCGCCAGCAGCCAAGGCCCAAAAGGACAGGGGCGGACAGATACGCAGTATTTT. The chain joins TRBV4-3 to TRBJ2-3, with 9 bases that match TRBD1. This CDR3 region has 18 residues. V lost 1 base, J lost 3 bases, and 11 bases stayed unmatched. The germline CDR1 and CDR2 sequences are LGHNA and YSLEER.